These 9 T cell receptor beta chains were all obtained from the same sample, sequenced in a study of Graves' ophthalmopathy and Graves' hyperthyroidism. Amplifying from RNA transcripts, the study obtained TCR beta CDR3 regions. HTBI-primed first-round RT-PCR preceded second-round multiplex PCR. From the multiplex PCR reads, TCRdb called clonotypes with MiXCR, one entry per CDR3 protein. The sample gives hundreds of thousands of distinct CDR3 sequences, 20% to 25% of which show up once; around two fifths is in the top ten. Sequencing was done on a sample of peripheral blood. The receptors here all came from a woman aged 50 to 60 with Graves' ophthalmopathy.

Many counts were recorded for this clonotype. The chain joins TRBV20-1 to TRBJ1-5; TRBD1 aligns across 11 bases. The CDR3 is 18 amino acids. V lost 2 bases to trimming and J lost 2 bases; unmatched junction nucleotides: 11. Germline CDR1 reads DFQATT; CDR2 reads SNEGSKA (reference sequence). DNA of the CDR3: TGCAGTGCTAGAAGTACGGGACAGGGGGATGGGGGCAATCAGCCCCAGCATTTT. Its translation is CSARSTGQGDGGNQPQHF.

This clonotype was recorded many times. J is TRBJ1-1 and V is TRBV20-1, with D tentatively TRBD1 (5 bases). The CDR3 loop spans 16 amino acids. The V gene lost 0 bases and the J gene lost 5 bases, with 19 bases spanning the gap. Per the germline V gene, CDR1 is DFQATT and CDR2 is SNEGSKA (reference sequence). The CDR3 DNA follows: TGCAGTGCTAGAGATGGAAGTCGGGGGACGGGGACTGAAGCTTTCTTT. It specifies CSARDGSRGTGTEAFF.

This clonotype was counted ten times or more. The chain is built from TRBV10-2 and TRBJ2-3; 10 bases fit TRBD2. The CDR3 contains 15 residues. The junction had 9 bases not matched to a gene; V was cut back by 6 bases and J by 6 bases. The germline V gene has CDR1 WSHSY and CDR2 SAAADI. CDR3 DNA: TGCGCCAGCAGAGACCCTAGCGGGAGTTCCGATACGCAGTATTTT. Its translation is CASRDPSGSSDTQYF.

This clonotype was found many times. This rearrangement joins TRBV6-2 or TRBV6-3 to TRBJ1-3; no clear D. V dropped 6 bases and J dropped 3 bases, with 12 bases sitting between them. The CDR3 length is 14 residues. Germline V gives CDR1 MNHEY, CDR2 SVGEGT. CDR3 protein: CASSRPGYGNTIYF. CDR3 sequence (DNA): TGTGCCAGCAGCCGACCGGGATATGGAAACACCATATATTTT.

The rearrangement joins TRBV28 to TRBJ2-5, with 11 bases fitting TRBD1. The germline CDR1 and CDR2 sequences are MDHEN and SYDVKM. The CDR3 extends over 15 amino acids. The trim removed 5 bases at V and 4 bases at J, leaving 6 bases unmatched. The CDR3 protein is CASSEVGTGGETQYF. The CDR3 DNA reads TGTGCCAGCAGTGAAGTAGGGACAGGGGGAGAGACCCAGTACTTC.

This clonotype came up many times. The genes are TRBV6-9 and TRBJ2-3; the D gene is possibly TRBD1 (5 bases). CDR3 length: 11 amino acids. Trimming left V 7 bases short and J 4 bases short, with 6 bases between. Germline-derived CDR1 and CDR2 are MNHGY and SVAAGI. CDR3 loop: CASKGSDTQYF. CDR3 sequence (DNA): TGTGCCAGCAAGGGGTCAGATACGCAGTATTTT.

This chain links TRBV5-1 with TRBJ2-2; the match to TRBD1 covers 7 bases. Germline V lookup: CDR1 SGHRS, CDR2 YFSETQ. Unmatched junction bases numbered 5, after V lost 7 bases and J lost 2 bases. The CDR3 loop spans 14 amino acids. The CDR3 here is CASHGQVNTGELFF. CDR3 nucleotide sequence: TGCGCCAGCCATGGACAGGTCAACACCGGGGAGCTGTTTTTT.

This clonotype was seen a few times. The genes are TRBV14 and TRBJ1-2; possible D gene TRBD1, 6 bases. This CDR3 region has 16 residues. Germline V CDR1 and CDR2: SGHDN, FVKESK. The V and J ends lost 4 bases and 4 bases respectively, with 19 bases between them. The CDR3 spells CASSLYALGTPYGYTF. CDR3 in DNA: TGTGCCAGCAGCCTCTATGCCCTGGGGACACCCTATGGCTACACCTTC.

The CDR3 bases are TGTGCCAGCAGTGAGGCTCAGGACGGGGAGCTGTTTTTT. It translates to CASSEAQDGELFF. V gene TRBV2 combines with J gene TRBJ2-2; D is ambiguous. The V end was cut by 3 bases, the J end by 7 bases, with 9 bases between. In germline, CDR1 is SNHLY, CDR2 FYNNEI. This CDR3 contains 13 residues.